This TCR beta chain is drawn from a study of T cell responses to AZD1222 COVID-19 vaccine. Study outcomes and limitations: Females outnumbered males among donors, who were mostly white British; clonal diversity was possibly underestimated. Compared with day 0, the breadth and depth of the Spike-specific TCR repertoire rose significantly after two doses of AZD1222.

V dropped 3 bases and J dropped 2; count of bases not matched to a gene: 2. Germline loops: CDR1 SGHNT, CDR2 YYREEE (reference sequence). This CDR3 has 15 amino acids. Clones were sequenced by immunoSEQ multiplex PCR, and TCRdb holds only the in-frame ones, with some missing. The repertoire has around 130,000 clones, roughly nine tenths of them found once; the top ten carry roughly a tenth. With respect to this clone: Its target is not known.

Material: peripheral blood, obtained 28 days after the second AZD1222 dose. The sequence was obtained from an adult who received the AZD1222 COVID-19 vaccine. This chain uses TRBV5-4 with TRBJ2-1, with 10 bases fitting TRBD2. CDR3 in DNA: TGTGCCAGCAGCTCTACTAGCGGGGCCTACAATGAGCAGTTCTTC. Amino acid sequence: CASSSTSGAYNEQFF.